The clone carrying this TCR beta chain was counted a few times. The target antigen is unknown. Each cDNA held unique molecular identifiers, and template switching gave it a universal primer site. Each CDR3 protein gets one entry after TCRdb re-called the 5' RACE reads with MiXCR. The data hold some 460,000 distinct CDR3 sequences, with 14% observed a single time. These data belong to a study of identical twins. Whole-study results and caveats: Alpha sequences that were out-of-frame and twin-shared showed an excess of low generation probability.

Each donor was a healthy Caucasian. Germline V CDR1 and CDR2: LGHNA, YNFKEQ. The germline V and J ends were trimmed by 0 bases and 9 bases, with 15 bases remaining between them. The CDR3 contains 16 residues. This same sample was also part of a study on yellow fever vaccine responses in identical twins.

Sequenced: CD4+ T cells sorted from blood. The rearrangement joins TRBV4-2 to TRBJ1-6; D gene ambiguous. The TCR sequence derives from a woman between 18 and 29 years old in good health. CDR3 sequence (DNA): TGTGCCAGCAGCCAAGACTTCAGCGGTATTGGTTCACCCCTCCACTTT. Translated, it gives CASSQDFSGIGSPLHF.